The sequence of this T cell receptor (beta chain) was determined in a study of cytomegalovirus exposure and HLA in healthy donors. Study outcomes and limitations: In vitro, a few CMV-associated chains proved specific for CMV antigens. Reports showed the classifier diagnosing cytomegalovirus status with high specificity and sensitivity. In the roughly 120 validation repertoires, a later analysis found that first-cohort TCR clusters tended to co-occur.

With respect to this clone: Antigen unknown.

Trimming cost V 0 bases and J 0 bases, with 13 bases left between them. The CDR3 consists of 18 residues. Germline-derived CDR1 and CDR2 are SGHNT and YYREEE (reference sequence). Repertoires were generated with immunoSEQ multiplex PCR, while TCRdb's copy carries only in-frame clones and drops some. Among under 150,000 clones, almost 85% were seen once, and the ten largest hold more than 1.4%. The TCR sequence derives from a woman aged 25-40 years in good health and CMV-seronegative. The V gene is TRBV5-4, the J gene TRBJ2-6; the D is unclear. Material: PBMCs. CDR3 region: CASSLGAALSSGANVLTF. CDR3 DNA sequence: TGTGCCAGCAGCTTGGGGGCAGCATTAAGCTCTGGGGCCAACGTCCTGACTTTC. The whole variable domain, remainder taken from reference TRBV5-4 and TRBJ2-6, is ETGVTQSPTHLIKTRGQQVTLRCSSQSGHNTVSWYQQALGQGPQFIFQYYREEENGRGNFPPRFSGLQFPNYSSELNVNALELDDSALYLCASSLGAALSSGANVLTFGAGSRLTVL.